This T cell receptor (beta chain) is from a study of T cell responses to AZD1222 COVID-19 vaccine. Some clones are missing from TCRdb's copy, which holds only in-frame ones; the method was immunoSEQ multiplex PCR. Of 140,000 to 150,000 clones in the sample, more than 85% were seen once. Details on this clone: The target antigen is unknown.

Germline V gene data show CDR1 as SGHNT and CDR2 as YENEEA. The CDR3 consists of 15 residues. V trimming: 3 bases; J trimming: 3 bases; junction bases outside the gene matches: 3. Study-wide results and caveats: An increase in Spike-specific TCR breadth and depth was observed after two AZD1222 doses. Baseline serostatus was positive in only six AZD1222 recipients.

This TCR derives from an adult who had recovered from COVID-19. The gene calls are TRBV11-3 and TRBJ2-3, with 10 bases identical to TRBD2. Sequenced here: peripheral blood, sampled after recovery from COVID-19. CDR3: CASSFSGRSTDTQYF. CDR3 nucleotide sequence: TGTGCCAGCAGCTTTAGCGGGAGGTCGACAGATACGCAGTATTTT.